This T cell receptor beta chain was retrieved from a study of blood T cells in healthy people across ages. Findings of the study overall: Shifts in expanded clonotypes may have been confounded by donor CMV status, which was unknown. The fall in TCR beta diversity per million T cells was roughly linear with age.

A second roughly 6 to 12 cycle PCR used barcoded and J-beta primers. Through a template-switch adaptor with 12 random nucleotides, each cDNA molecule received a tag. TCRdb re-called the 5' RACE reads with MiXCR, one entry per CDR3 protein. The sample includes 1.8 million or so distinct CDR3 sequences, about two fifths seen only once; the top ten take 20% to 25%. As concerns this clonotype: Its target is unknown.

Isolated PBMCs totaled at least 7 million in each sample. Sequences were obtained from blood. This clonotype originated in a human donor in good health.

The CDR3 sequence: CASIMTGGDYGYTF. CDR3 bases: TGTGCCAGCATCATGACAGGGGGGGACTATGGCTACACCTTC. J is TRBJ1-2 and V is TRBV7-9; 9 nucleotides line up with TRBD1. CDR1 SEHNR and CDR2 FQNEAQ come from the germline V gene (reference sequence). V lost 7 bases, J lost 3 bases, and 6 bases stayed unmatched. The CDR3 extends over 14 amino acids.